This T cell receptor beta chain emerged from a study of vaccination effects on CD4 cells after COVID-19. Within the ViraFEST assay, antigen-specific CD4+ T cells underwent expansion with viral peptide pools prior to sequencing. CD4+ T cells were isolated after about eleven days of culture. In the vaccine recipients, nucleocapsid antibodies were negative and there was no prior SARS-CoV-2 infection. PBMC cultures contained about 1.9 million cells per well, 9.5 to 10 IU/ml IL-2 and 10 ug/ml peptides. Fresh IL-2-containing medium replaced half the medium on days 3 and 7. This CDR3 has 14 residues. Germline loops: CDR1 MNHEY, CDR2 SVGAGI. To note about this clone: The antigen remains unidentified. Relative to the germline gene, one junction end is altered; a read error may explain this.

TCRdb's copy holds only in-frame clones and misses some; the assay was immunoSEQ multiplex PCR. The data contain tens of thousands of clones, around 67% of them singletons. This receptor was identified in a human donor who received a COVID-19 vaccine. The V and J genes are TRBV6-5 and TRBJ1-1; D may be TRBD1 (6 bases). This specimen consisted of CD4+ T cells from PBMCs cultured with SARS-CoV-2 spike peptides, obtained before COVID-19 vaccination. CDR3 residues: CASSKGGMKTEAFF. The DNA for the CDR3 is TGTGCCAGCAGCAAAGGGGGGATGAAGACTGAAGCTTTCTTT.